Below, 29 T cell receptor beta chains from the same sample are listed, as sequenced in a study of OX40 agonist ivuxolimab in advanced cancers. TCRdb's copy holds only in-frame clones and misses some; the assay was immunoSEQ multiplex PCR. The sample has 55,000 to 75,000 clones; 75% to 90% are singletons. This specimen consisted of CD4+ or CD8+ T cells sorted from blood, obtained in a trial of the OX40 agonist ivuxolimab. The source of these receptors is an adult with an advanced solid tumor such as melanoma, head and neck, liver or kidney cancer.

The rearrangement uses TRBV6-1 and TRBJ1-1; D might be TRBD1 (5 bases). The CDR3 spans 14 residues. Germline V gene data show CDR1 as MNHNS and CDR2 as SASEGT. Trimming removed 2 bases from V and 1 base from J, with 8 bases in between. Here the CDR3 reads CASSELTGNTEAFF. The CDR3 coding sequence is TGTGCCAGCAGTGAACTCACAGGGAACACTGAAGCTTTCTTT.

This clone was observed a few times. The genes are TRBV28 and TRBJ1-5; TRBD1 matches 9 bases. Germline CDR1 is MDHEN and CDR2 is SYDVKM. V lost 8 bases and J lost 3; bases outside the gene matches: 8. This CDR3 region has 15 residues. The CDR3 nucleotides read TGTGCCAGCGGCCAGGGACAGGGAAACAATCAGCCCCAGCATTTT. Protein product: CASGQGQGNNQPQHF.

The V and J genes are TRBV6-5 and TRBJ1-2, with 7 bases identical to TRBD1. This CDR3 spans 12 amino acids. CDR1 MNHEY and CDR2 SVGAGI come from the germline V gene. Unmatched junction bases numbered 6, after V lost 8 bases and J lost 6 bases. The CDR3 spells CASRDSSNGYTF. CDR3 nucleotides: TGTGCCAGCCGGGACAGCTCGAATGGCTACACCTTC.

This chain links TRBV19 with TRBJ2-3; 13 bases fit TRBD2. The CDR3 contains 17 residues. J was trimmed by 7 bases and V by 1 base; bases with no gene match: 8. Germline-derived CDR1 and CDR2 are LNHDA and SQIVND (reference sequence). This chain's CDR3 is CASSIGAGTSGKNTQYF. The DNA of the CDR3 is TGTGCCAGTAGTATAGGGGCGGGGACTAGCGGGAAAAATACGCAGTATTTT.

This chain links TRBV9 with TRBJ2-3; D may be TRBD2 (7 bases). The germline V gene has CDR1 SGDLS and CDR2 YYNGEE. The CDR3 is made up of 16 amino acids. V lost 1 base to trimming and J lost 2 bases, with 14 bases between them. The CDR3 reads CASSVRGGQFTDTQYF. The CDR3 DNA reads TGTGCCAGCAGCGTAAGGGGGGGCCAATTCACAGATACGCAGTATTTT.

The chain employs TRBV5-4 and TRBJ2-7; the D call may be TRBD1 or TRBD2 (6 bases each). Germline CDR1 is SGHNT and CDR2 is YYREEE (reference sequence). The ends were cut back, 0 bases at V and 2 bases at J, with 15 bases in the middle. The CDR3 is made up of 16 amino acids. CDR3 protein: CASSLVSGALAYEQYF. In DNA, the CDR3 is TGTGCCAGCAGCTTGGTTTCGGGGGCGCTGGCCTACGAGCAGTACTTC.

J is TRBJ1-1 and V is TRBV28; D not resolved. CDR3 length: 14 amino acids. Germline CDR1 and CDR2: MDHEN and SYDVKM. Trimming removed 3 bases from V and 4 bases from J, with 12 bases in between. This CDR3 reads CASSFLGSTTEAFF. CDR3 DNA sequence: TGTGCCAGCAGTTTTCTGGGGAGTACCACTGAAGCTTTCTTT.

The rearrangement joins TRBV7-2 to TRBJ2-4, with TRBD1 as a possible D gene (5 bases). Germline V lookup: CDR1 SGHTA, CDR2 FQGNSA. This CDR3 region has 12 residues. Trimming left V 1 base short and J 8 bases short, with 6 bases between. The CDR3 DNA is TGTGCCAGCAGCTTAGTAGGGGACATTCAGTACTTC. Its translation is CASSLVGDIQYF.

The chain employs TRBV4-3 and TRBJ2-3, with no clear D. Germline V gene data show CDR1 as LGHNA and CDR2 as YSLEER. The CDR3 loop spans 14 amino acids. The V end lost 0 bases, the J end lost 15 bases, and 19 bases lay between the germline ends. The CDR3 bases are TGCGCCAGCAGCCAAGATCGTAGTGCGAGTCGCCTATATTTT. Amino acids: CASSQDRSASRLYF.

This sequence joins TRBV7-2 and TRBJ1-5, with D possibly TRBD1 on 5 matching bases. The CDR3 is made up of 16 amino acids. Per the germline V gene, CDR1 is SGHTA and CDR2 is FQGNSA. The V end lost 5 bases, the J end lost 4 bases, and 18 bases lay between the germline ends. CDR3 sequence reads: CASSPGRSGQNQPQHF. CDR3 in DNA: TGTGCCAGCAGCCCAGGGAGATCGGGCCAAAATCAGCCCCAGCATTTT.

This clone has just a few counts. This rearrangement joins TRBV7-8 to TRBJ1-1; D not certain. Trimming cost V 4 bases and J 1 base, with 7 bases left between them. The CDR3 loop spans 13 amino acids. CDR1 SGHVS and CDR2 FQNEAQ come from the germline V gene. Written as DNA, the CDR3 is TGTGCCAGCAGCTCCCGACGGAACACTGAAGCTTTCTTT. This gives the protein CASSSRRNTEAFF.

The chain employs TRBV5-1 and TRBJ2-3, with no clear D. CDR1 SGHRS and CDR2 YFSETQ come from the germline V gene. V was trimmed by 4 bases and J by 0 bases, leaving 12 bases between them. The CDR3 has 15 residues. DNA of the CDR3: TGCGCCAGCAGCCCCGGGTATGGAAGCACAGATACGCAGTATTTT. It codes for CASSPGYGSTDTQYF.

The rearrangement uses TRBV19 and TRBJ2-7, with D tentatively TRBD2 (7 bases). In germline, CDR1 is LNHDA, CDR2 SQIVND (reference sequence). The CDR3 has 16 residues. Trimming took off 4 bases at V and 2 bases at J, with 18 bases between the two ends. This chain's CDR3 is CASSREGGESPYEQYF. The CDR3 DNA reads TGTGCCAGTAGTAGGGAGGGGGGGGAGTCCCCCTACGAGCAGTACTTC.

The CDR3 bases are TGTGCCAGCAGCTCCCAGACCGAGTCCTACGAGCAGTACTTC. This gives the protein CASSSQTESYEQYF. This chain uses TRBV7-9 with TRBJ2-7; D unclear. V was clipped by 4 bases and J by 1 base, with 11 bases between them. The CDR3 runs 14 residues. Germline CDR1 is SEHNR and CDR2 is FQNEAQ (reference sequence).

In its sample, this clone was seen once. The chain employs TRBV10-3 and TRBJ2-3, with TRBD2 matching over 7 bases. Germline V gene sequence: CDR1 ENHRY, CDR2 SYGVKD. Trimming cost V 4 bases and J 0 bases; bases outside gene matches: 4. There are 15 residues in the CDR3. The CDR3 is CAISAPGGSTDTQYF. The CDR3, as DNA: TGTGCCATCAGTGCCCCGGGGGGTAGCACAGATACGCAGTATTTT.

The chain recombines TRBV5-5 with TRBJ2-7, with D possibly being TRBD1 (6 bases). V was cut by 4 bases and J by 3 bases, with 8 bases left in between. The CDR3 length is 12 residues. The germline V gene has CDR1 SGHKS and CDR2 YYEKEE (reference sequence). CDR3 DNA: TGTGCCAGCAGCGGACAGCTCTACGAGCAGTACTTC. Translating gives CASSGQLYEQYF.

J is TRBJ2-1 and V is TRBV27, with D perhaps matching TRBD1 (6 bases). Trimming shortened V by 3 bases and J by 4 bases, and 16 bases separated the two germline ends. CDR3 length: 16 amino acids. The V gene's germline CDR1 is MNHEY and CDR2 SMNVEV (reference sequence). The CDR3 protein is CASSFPVQGLYNEQFF. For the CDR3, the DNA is TGTGCCAGCAGTTTTCCTGTACAGGGATTATACAATGAGCAGTTCTTC.

The CDR3 sequence is CASSRGTSGNYEQYF. CDR3 bases: TGTGCCAGCAGCCGTGGGACTAGCGGGAACTACGAGCAGTACTTC. The rearrangement uses TRBV6-6 and TRBJ2-7; 13 bases match TRBD2. The germline V gene has CDR1 MNHNY and CDR2 SVGAGI (reference sequence). The CDR3 totals 15 residues. V lost 6 bases and J lost 3; bases outside the gene matches: 5.

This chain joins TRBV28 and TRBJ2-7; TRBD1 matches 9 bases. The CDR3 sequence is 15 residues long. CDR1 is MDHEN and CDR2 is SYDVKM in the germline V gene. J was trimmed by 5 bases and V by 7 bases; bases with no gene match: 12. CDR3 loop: CASIDWTGEIDEQYF. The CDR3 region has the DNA TGTGCCAGCATCGATTGGACAGGGGAAATTGACGAGCAGTACTTC. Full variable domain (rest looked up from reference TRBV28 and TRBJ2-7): DVKVTQSSRYLVKRTGEKVFLECVQDMDHENMFWYRQDPGLGLRLIYFSYDVKMKEKGDIPEGYSVSREKKERFSLILESASTNQTSMYLCASIDWTGEIDEQYFGPGTRLTVT.

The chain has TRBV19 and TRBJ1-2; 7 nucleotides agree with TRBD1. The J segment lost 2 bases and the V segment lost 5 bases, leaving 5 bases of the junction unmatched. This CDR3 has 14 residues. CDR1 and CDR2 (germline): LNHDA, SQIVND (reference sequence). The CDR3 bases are TGTGCCAGTAGTGTCGGGGACAGAAACTATGGCTACACCTTC. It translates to CASSVGDRNYGYTF.

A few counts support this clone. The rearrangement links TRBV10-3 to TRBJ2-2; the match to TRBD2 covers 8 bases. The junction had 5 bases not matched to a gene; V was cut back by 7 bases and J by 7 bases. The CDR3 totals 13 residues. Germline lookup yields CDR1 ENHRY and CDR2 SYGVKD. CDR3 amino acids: CAITRGGNGELFF. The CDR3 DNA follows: TGTGCCATCACTCGGGGGGGCAACGGGGAGCTGTTTTTT.

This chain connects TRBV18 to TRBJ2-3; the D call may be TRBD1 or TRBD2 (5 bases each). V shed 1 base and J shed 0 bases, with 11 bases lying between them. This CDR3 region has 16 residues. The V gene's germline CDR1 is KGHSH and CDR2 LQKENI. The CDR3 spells CASSPRGVDSTDTQYF. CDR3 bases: TGTGCCAGCTCACCACGAGGGGTTGATAGCACAGATACGCAGTATTTT.

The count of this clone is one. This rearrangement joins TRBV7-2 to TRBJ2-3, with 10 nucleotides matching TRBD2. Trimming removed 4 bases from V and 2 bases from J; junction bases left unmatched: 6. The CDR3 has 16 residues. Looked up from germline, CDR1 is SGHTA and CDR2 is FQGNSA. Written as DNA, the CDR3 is TGTGCCAGCAGCTCCCCGAGCGGGGGGGCCACAGATACGCAGTATTTT. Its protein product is CASSSPSGGATDTQYF.

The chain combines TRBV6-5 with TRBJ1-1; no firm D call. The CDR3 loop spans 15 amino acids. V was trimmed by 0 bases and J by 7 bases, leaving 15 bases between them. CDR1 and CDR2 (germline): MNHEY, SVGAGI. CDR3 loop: CASSYSKGFRGEAFF. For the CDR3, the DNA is TGTGCCAGCAGTTACTCGAAGGGTTTTAGAGGTGAAGCTTTCTTT.

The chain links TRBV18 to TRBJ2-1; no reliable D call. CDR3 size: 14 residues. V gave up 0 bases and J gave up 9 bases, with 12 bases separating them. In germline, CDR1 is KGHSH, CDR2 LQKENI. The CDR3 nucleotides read TGTGCCAGCTCACCACCGGGTCCGATCTTTGAGCAGTTCTTC. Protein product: CASSPPGPIFEQFF.

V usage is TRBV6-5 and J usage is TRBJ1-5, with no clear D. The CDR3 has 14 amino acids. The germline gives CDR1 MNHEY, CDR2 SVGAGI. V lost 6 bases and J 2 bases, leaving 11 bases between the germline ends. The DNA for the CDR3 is TGTGCCAGCAGGGCAGAATTTGGCAATCAGCCCCAGCATTTT. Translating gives CASRAEFGNQPQHF.

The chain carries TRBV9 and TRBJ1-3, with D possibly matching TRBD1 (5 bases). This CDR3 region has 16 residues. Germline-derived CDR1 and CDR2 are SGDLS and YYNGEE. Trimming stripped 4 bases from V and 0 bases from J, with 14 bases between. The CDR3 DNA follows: TGTGCCAGCAGCCCACAGGTGGTTATCTCTGGAAACACCATATATTTT. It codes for CASSPQVVISGNTIYF.

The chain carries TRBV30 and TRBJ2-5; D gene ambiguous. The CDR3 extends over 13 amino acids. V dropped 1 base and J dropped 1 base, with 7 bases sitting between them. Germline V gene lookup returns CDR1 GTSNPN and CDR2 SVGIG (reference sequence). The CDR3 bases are TGTGCCTGGAGTGACGAGAGCCAAGAGACCCAGTACTTC. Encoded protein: CAWSDESQETQYF.

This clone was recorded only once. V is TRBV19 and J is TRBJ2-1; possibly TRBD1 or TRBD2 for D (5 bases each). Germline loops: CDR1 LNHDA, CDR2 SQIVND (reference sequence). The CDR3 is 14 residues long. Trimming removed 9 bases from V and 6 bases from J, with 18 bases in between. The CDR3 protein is CASREQAEGNEQFF. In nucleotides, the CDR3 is TGTGCCAGCCGAGAACAGGCAGAGGGCAATGAGCAGTTCTTC.